This T cell receptor (beta chain) is from a study of tumour-infiltrating T cells in Burkitt lymphoma. Across the study: Survival, overall and progression-free, tracked with productive clonality.

Per germline, CDR1 DFQATT and CDR2 SNEGSKA (reference sequence). This CDR3 has 11 residues. V trimming: 8 bases; J trimming: 7 bases; junction bases outside the gene matches: 4. TCRdb's table, derived via immunoSEQ multiplex PCR, lists solely in-frame clones and lacks some. The repertoire holds 14,000 or so clones, with around 30% as singletons. The sample was tumor tissue. This TCR came from a human donor with diffuse large B-cell lymphoma. This chain links TRBV20-1 with TRBJ2-1; 8 positions agree with TRBD2. This CDR3 reads CSLAGRNEQFF. CDR3 nucleotide sequence: TGCAGTTTAGCGGGAAGGAATGAGCAGTTCTTC.